These 30 T cell receptor beta chains share one sample of origin, sequenced in a study of T cells in Graves' hyperthyroidism and ophthalmopathy. Amplified TCR beta CDR3 regions derived from RNA transcripts. The TCR CDR3 was amplified in a first-round RT-PCR using the HTBI primer set. TCRdb reprocessed the multiplex PCR reads with MiXCR, giving one entry per CDR3 protein. The sample includes hundreds of thousands of distinct CDR3 sequences, more than 15% of them seen just once. The sample was blood. The source is a woman aged 40-49 years with Graves' ophthalmopathy.

This clonotype has ten or more counts. The chain employs TRBV28 and TRBJ1-5; D gene unclear. Germline V CDR1 and CDR2: MDHEN, SYDVKM. This CDR3 is built from 14 residues. The V end lost 9 bases, the J end lost 2 bases, and 14 bases lay between the germline ends. CDR3 DNA: TGTGCCAGTTACAGACGTGAGGGCAATCAGCCCCAGCATTTT. Translating it yields CASYRREGNQPQHF.

In this sample, this clonotype turned up many times. The rearrangement uses TRBV7-9 and TRBJ2-5; 7 bases line up with TRBD2. The V segment lost 3 bases and the J segment 5 bases; nucleotides outside the gene matches: 3. CDR1 SEHNR and CDR2 FQNEAQ come from the germline V gene (reference sequence). The CDR3 contains 13 residues. CDR3 DNA: TGTGCCAGCAGCTTGGCGGGGGTGGAGACCCAGTACTTC. Encoded protein: CASSLAGVETQYF.

This clonotype has a count of ten or more. The CDR3 nucleotides read TGTGCCAGCAGCTTAGGATCGGAGACCCAGTACTTC. Its translation: CASSLGSETQYF. V usage is TRBV13 and J usage is TRBJ2-5; D not certain. The CDR3 extends over 12 amino acids. Germline V gene lookup returns CDR1 PRHDT and CDR2 FYEKMQ (reference sequence). V gave up 0 bases and J gave up 5 bases, with 4 bases separating them.

This clonotype was counted many times. V usage is TRBV7-9 and J usage is TRBJ1-3; the D gene is possibly TRBD1 (6 bases). The CDR3 contains 16 residues. CDR1 is SEHNR, CDR2 FQNEAQ, per germline (reference sequence). The V end lost 5 bases, the J end lost 0 bases, and 14 bases lay between the germline ends. The CDR3 spells CASSRQAGLSGNTIYF. The DNA for the CDR3 is TGTGCCAGCAGCCGACAGGCGGGCCTCTCTGGAAACACCATATATTTT. The full variable domain, its missing parts supplied by reference TRBV7-9 and TRBJ1-3, is DTGVSQNPRHKITKRGQNVTFRCDPISEHNRLYWYRQTLGQGPEFLTYFQNEAQLEKSRLLSDRFSAERPKGSFSTLEIQRTEQGDSAMYLCASSRQAGLSGNTIYFGEGSWLTVV.

This chain connects TRBV30 to TRBJ2-2; TRBD1 might be the D (5 bases). Looked up from germline, CDR1 is GTSNPN and CDR2 is SVGIG (reference sequence). The V end was cut by 0 bases, the J end by 6 bases, with 14 bases between. CDR3 length: 15 amino acids. The CDR3 sequence is CAWSVSGIDSGELFF. CDR3 nucleotide sequence: TGTGCCTGGAGTGTGTCAGGGATAGATTCCGGGGAGCTGTTTTTT.

This clonotype was seen many times. The chain links TRBV24-1 to TRBJ2-5; no definite D call. The CDR3 is 12 residues long. From germline, CDR1 is KGHDR and CDR2 SFDVKD. The germline V and J ends were trimmed by 5 bases and 0 bases, with 3 bases remaining between them. In nucleotides, the CDR3 is TGTGCCACCAGTGGGAACCAAGAGACCCAGTACTTC. This gives the protein CATSGNQETQYF.

This clonotype was counted between two and nine times. The rearrangement joins TRBV9 to TRBJ1-5; D may be TRBD1 (6 bases). Germline values: CDR1 SGDLS, CDR2 YYNGEE. This CDR3 spans 15 amino acids. V was cut by 0 bases and J by 3 bases, with 10 bases left in between. CDR3 region: CASSVAPGDNQPQHF. In nucleotides, the CDR3 is TGTGCCAGCAGCGTAGCGCCAGGGGACAATCAGCCCCAGCATTTT.

This clonotype showed up many times. The V gene is TRBV20-1, the J gene TRBJ2-7; TRBD2 might be the D (5 bases). Germline V gene sequence: CDR1 DFQATT, CDR2 SNEGSKA (reference sequence). This CDR3 contains 16 residues. V lost 0 bases and J lost 0, with 15 bases in between. The CDR3: CSARDRAVGSSYEQYF. DNA of the CDR3: TGCAGTGCTAGAGATCGGGCGGTGGGGAGCTCCTACGAGCAGTACTTC.

This clonotype was recorded a few times. The rearrangement links TRBV27 to TRBJ2-1; D not certain. Trimming shortened V by 2 bases and J by 6 bases, and 8 bases separated the two germline ends. This CDR3 region has 13 residues. CDR1 is MNHEY, CDR2 SMNVEV, per germline (reference sequence). The CDR3 region is CASSLSTANEQFF. The CDR3 DNA is TGTGCCAGCAGTTTAAGCACCGCCAATGAGCAGTTCTTC.

The V and J genes are TRBV11-2 and TRBJ1-5, with D uncertain. Germline CDR1 and CDR2: SGHAT and FQNNGV. The CDR3 runs 16 residues. Trimming took off 5 bases at V and 1 base at J, with 15 bases between the two ends. The CDR3 DNA follows: TGTGCCAGCAGCACCGGCCCTGAGGCGAGCAATCAGCCCCAGCATTTT. Protein product: CASSTGPEASNQPQHF.

This clonotype was recorded a few times. This sequence joins TRBV5-1 and TRBJ1-6; D ambiguous. Trimming took off 4 bases at V and 5 bases at J, with 13 bases between the two ends. Germline-derived CDR1 and CDR2 are SGHRS and YFSETQ. CDR3 length: 15 residues. CDR3 region: CASSPEPGDNSPLHF. In DNA, the CDR3 is TGCGCCAGCAGCCCGGAGCCAGGCGATAATTCACCCCTCCACTTT. Full variable domain (rest looked up from reference TRBV5-1 and TRBJ1-6): KAGVTQTPRYLIKTRGQQVTLSCSPISGHRSVSWYQQTPGQGLQFLFEYFSETQRNKGNFPGRFSGRQFSNSRSEMNVSTLELGDSALYLCASSPEPGDNSPLHFGNGTRLTVT.

This clonotype was counted a few times. This rearrangement joins TRBV29-1 to TRBJ2-3; no firm D call. Looked up from germline, CDR1 is SQVTM and CDR2 is ANQGSEA. V lost 0 bases, J lost 5 bases, and 9 bases lay in between. The CDR3 runs 13 residues. Here the CDR3 reads CSVEDRQIDTQYF. CDR3 nucleotides: TGCAGCGTTGAAGATAGGCAGATAGATACGCAGTATTTT.

This clonotype has a count of ten or more. CDR3 nucleotides: TGTGCCAGCGGGGTTTTTGCGGCGAACACTGAAGCTTTCTTT. It translates to CASGVFAANTEAFF. The chain uses TRBV12-3 or TRBV12-4 and TRBJ1-1; D not resolved. V shed 8 bases and J shed 1 base, with 14 bases lying between them. This CDR3 is built from 14 residues.

This clonotype was seen more than once but under ten times. This rearrangement joins TRBV7-9 to TRBJ2-6, with D unclear. Germline V gene sequence: CDR1 SEHNR, CDR2 FQNEAQ (reference sequence). There are 19 residues in the CDR3. With 1 base removed from V and 0 bases from J, the gap between germline ends came to 16 bases. The CDR3 reads CASSLVIQRVFSGANVLTF. CDR3 bases: TGTGCCAGCAGCTTAGTTATCCAGCGCGTCTTCTCTGGGGCCAACGTCCTGACTTTC.

This clonotype has a handful of counts. The V and J genes are TRBV7-2 and TRBJ1-4; the D is unclear. The germline V gene encodes CDR1 SGHTA and CDR2 FQGNSA. The germline V and J ends were trimmed by 5 bases and 13 bases, with 20 bases remaining between them. CDR3 length equals 14 residues. The CDR3 loop reads CASSHPTASNGLFF. In nucleotides, the CDR3 is TGTGCCAGCAGCCATCCTACCGCCTCGAACGGACTGTTTTTT.

This clonotype was seen at least ten times. V is TRBV12-3 or TRBV12-4 and J is TRBJ1-2; D ambiguous. The length of the CDR3 is 14 residues. Deletions cut 1 base from V and 7 bases from J, with 13 bases between. CDR3 nucleotides: TGTGCCAGCAGTTTAGGTGGGAAGAGGGCTGGCTACACCTTC. It translates to CASSLGGKRAGYTF.

Ten or more counts support this clonotype. The genes are TRBV6-1 and TRBJ1-1; D gene ambiguous. The V end was cut by 6 bases, the J end by 1 base, with 12 bases between. Germline V lookup: CDR1 MNHNS, CDR2 SASEGT. CDR3 length: 14 amino acids. The CDR3 sequence is CASSPDTRNTEAFF. DNA for the CDR3: TGTGCCAGCAGCCCAGACACAAGGAACACTGAAGCTTTCTTT.

This clonotype was observed many times. This chain joins TRBV3-1 and TRBJ1-5; no clear D gene. The CDR3 has 14 amino acids. The V gene lost 1 base and the J gene lost 2 bases, with 6 bases spanning the gap. Germline V lookup: CDR1 LGHDT, CDR2 YNNKEL (reference sequence). This chain's CDR3 is CASSQGPGNQPQHF. CDR3 coding DNA: TGTGCCAGCAGCCAAGGACCGGGCAATCAGCCCCAGCATTTT.

There are a few counts of this clonotype. The V and J genes are TRBV27 and TRBJ2-1; 9 positions agree with TRBD2. This CDR3 spans 16 amino acids. Trimming removed 6 bases from V and 8 bases from J; junction bases left unmatched: 14. Germline CDR1 MNHEY, CDR2 SMNVEV (reference sequence). CDR3 bases: TGTGCCAGCAGATACAGAGGGACTAGCATTCGTGATGAGCAGTTCTTC. It translates to CASRYRGTSIRDEQFF.

This clonotype showed up just a few times. The chain carries TRBV20-1 and TRBJ1-1; maybe TRBD1 (5 bases). The CDR3 consists of 13 residues. Trimming left V 3 bases short and J 5 bases short, with 13 bases between. Germline V lookup: CDR1 DFQATT, CDR2 SNEGSKA (reference sequence). CDR3 region: CSARANGGTEAFF. The CDR3 DNA sequence: TGCAGTGCTAGGGCAAACGGGGGGACTGAAGCTTTCTTT.

The J gene is TRBJ2-1, the V gene TRBV15; TRBD2 matches 15 bases. This CDR3 contains 17 residues. The germline CDR1 and CDR2 sequences are LNHNV and YYDKDF (reference sequence). The J segment lost 4 bases and the V segment lost 1 base, leaving 2 bases of the junction unmatched. The DNA of the CDR3 is TGTGCCACCAGCAGAGGAGGGACTAGCGGGGGGTACAATGAGCAGTTCTTC. Its protein product is CATSRGGTSGGYNEQFF.

This clonotype turned up a few times. The chain carries TRBV7-9 and TRBJ1-1; D not resolved. V lost 5 bases and J 0 bases, leaving 13 bases between the germline ends. CDR3 size: 15 residues. Germline V gives CDR1 SEHNR, CDR2 FQNEAQ (reference sequence). For the CDR3, the DNA is TGTGCCAGCAGCACCCGGGTCCTCATGAACACTGAAGCTTTCTTT. This sequence encodes CASSTRVLMNTEAFF.

The table lists this clonotype with a few counts. The V gene is TRBV27, the J gene TRBJ2-7; 8 bases agree with TRBD1. This CDR3 comprises 14 residues. After removal of 5 bases from V and 4 bases from J, the junction contained 7 bases not matched to a gene. Germline loops: CDR1 MNHEY, CDR2 SMNVEV (reference sequence). The CDR3 nucleotides are TGTGCCAGCAGTCCCCACCGACAGGGGTACGAGCAGTACTTC. Encoded protein: CASSPHRQGYEQYF.

The table lists this clonotype with a few counts. The chain recombines TRBV6-1 with TRBJ2-3; 7 positions match TRBD1. The length of the CDR3 is 17 residues. The germline gives CDR1 MNHNS, CDR2 SASEGT. With V trimmed by 8 bases and J by 2 bases, 16 bases remained unmatched. CDR3 DNA sequence: TGTGCCAGCCAATCTGATACAGGGGCCTCCCCCACAGATACGCAGTATTTT. This sequence encodes CASQSDTGASPTDTQYF.

This clonotype was counted at least ten times. The chain joins TRBV2 to TRBJ2-7; the D is unclear. Germline CDR1 and CDR2: SNHLY and FYNNEI. The CDR3 runs to 12 residues. V was trimmed by 7 bases and J by 6 bases, leaving 13 bases between them. Here the CDR3 reads CASNEVGREQYF. Here the CDR3 DNA reads TGTGCCAGCAACGAAGTTGGACGCGAGCAGTACTTC.

The chain couples TRBV20-1 to TRBJ2-1; 11 bases line up with TRBD2. J gave up 6 bases and V 4 bases, and 8 bases lay outside the gene matches. Germline CDR1 reads DFQATT; CDR2 reads SNEGSKA (reference sequence). This CDR3 has 15 amino acids. The CDR3 here is CSATGLAEKSNEQFF. CDR3 nucleotide sequence: TGCAGTGCTACGGGACTAGCGGAGAAGTCCAATGAGCAGTTCTTC.

In its sample, this clonotype was seen many times. This chain joins TRBV10-3 and TRBJ1-1, with 8 bases aligning to TRBD1. J was trimmed by 4 bases and V by 6 bases; bases with no gene match: 4. The germline gives CDR1 ENHRY, CDR2 SYGVKD. This CDR3 is built from 13 residues. Written as DNA, the CDR3 is TGTGCCATCAGACAGGGGGAGGGCACTGAAGCTTTCTTT. Residues: CAIRQGEGTEAFF.

This clonotype occurred many times. This sequence joins TRBV3-1 and TRBJ2-7; 7 nucleotides line up with TRBD1. Germline V lookup: CDR1 LGHDT, CDR2 YNNKEL (reference sequence). Trimming at V came to 4 bases and at J to 3 bases, leaving 9 bases not matched to a gene. CDR3 length equals 15 residues. The CDR3 nucleotides read TGTGCCAGCAGCCTAACGGGACAGTCTTTCTACGAGCAGTACTTC. It codes for CASSLTGQSFYEQYF.

The CDR3 loop reads CSASLRTASYGYTF. The CDR3 DNA sequence: TGCAGTGCTAGTTTGAGGACAGCAAGCTATGGCTACACCTTC. The J gene is TRBJ1-2, the V gene TRBV20-1; tentatively, D is TRBD1 (6 bases). With 3 bases removed from V and 4 bases from J, the gap between germline ends came to 15 bases. Per the germline V gene, CDR1 is DFQATT and CDR2 is SNEGSKA (reference sequence). The CDR3 loop spans 14 amino acids.

This clonotype was observed at least ten times. J is TRBJ2-1 and V is TRBV28; D is unresolved. This CDR3 contains 13 residues. V was trimmed by 1 base and J by 9 bases, leaving 10 bases between them. Germline V gene lookup returns CDR1 MDHEN and CDR2 SYDVKM. CDR3 bases: TGTGCCAGCAGTTTATCAACATGGGGTGAGCAGTTCTTC. This gives the protein CASSLSTWGEQFF.